This section outlines one TCR beta chain sequence together with its context. The antigen is undetermined. A junction end diverges from the germline sequence, so it may reflect a read error. This table comes from immunoSEQ multiplex PCR, and its TCRdb copy is limited to in-frame clones, with some not included. The data contain 100,000 to 150,000 clones, roughly nine tenths of them singletons. The data were taken from a study of T cell responses to AZD1222 COVID-19 vaccine. Study overall: Pooled samples include second doses given at about 4 or 12 weeks. Study outcomes and limitations: Reportedly, close to half of spike-specific TCRs are directed against unmutated variant regions. Repertoire sampling was restricted to post-peak T cell response timepoints. At study baseline, merely several AZD1222 recipients were seropositive.

Per germline, CDR1 SQVTM and CDR2 ANQGSEA. This CDR3 is built from 10 residues. The rearrangement uses TRBV29-1 and TRBJ1-2; D unresolved. This specimen consisted of peripheral blood, obtained on day 0 of AZD1222 vaccination. This sequence was found in an adult in good health. CDR3 protein: CSVAQAGSAF. CDR3 bases: TGCAGCGTTGCTCAGGCAGGTTCGGCCTTC.